The TCR beta chain under discussion was sequenced for a study of CXCR3-negative and CXCR3-positive naive CD8 T cells. Looking at the study overall: Roughly 135 million TRB reads were obtained overall (about 1.5 +/- 0.3 million per library).

The method, 5' RACE with UMI labels, was used to prepare the TRB cDNA libraries. TCRdb re-called the 5' RACE reads; one entry per CDR3 protein, DNA not given. The repertoire table contains about 130,000 distinct CDR3 sequences. The CDR3 is made up of 15 amino acids. CDR1 and CDR2 from the germline V gene are SGDLS and YYNGEE. Turning to this clonotype: What it binds is not known.

The study sorted every CD8+ T cell subset in triplicate at under 350,000 cells each. Broader study findings: After cryopreservation, CXCR3 expression dropped partially; most assays used fresh PBMCs.

Specimen: naive CXCR3- CD8+ T cells from blood. Subset described: CD45RO-CCR7+CD27+CD95- naive CD8+ T cells lacking CXCR3 (TNR3-). The sequence was collected from a human donor in good health. Some clones in this sample may be carry-over from other donors' samples. The V gene is TRBV9, the J gene TRBJ2-7; TCRdb's D gene call, TRBD1, goes unchecked for lack of DNA. CDR3 in amino acids: CASSITAGTDYEQYF.